This TCR beta chain derives from a study of human T cells and chemical hapten exposure. Described time point: patch test 3, about 24 weeks after DPC sensitization. As to treatment: therapeutic diphenylcyclopropenone sensitization with weekly scalp DPC. Whole-study results and caveats: Following DPC sensitization, TCRs present above 1 in 1000 frequency showed no change.

This CDR3 comprises 17 residues. Losses at the gene ends were 1 base for V and 5 bases for J; bases not matched to a gene: 8. CDR1 and CDR2 (germline): SGHRS, YFSETQ. TCRdb reprocessed the RACE reads via MiXCR and lists one record per CDR3 protein. This sample carries 99,000 or so distinct CDR3 sequences, less than 40% of them seen once, and the ten largest clones take around 2.8%. This clonotype has a handful of counts. Its antigen is still unknown. V is TRBV5-1 and J is TRBJ2-5; 13 bases are a match to TRBD2. The sample consisted of whole blood, taken in connection with sensitization to the hapten diphenylcyclopropenone (DPC). This clonotype originated in a man in his forties with alopecia areata. Some clones in this sample may be carry-over from other donors' samples. The CDR3 is CASSLKGLAGVWETQYF. CDR3 sequence (DNA): TGCGCCAGCAGCTTGAAAGGACTAGCGGGAGTATGGGAGACCCAGTACTTC. The complete variable domain, with remaining parts taken from reference TRBV5-1 and TRBJ2-5, reads KAGVTQTPRYLIKTRGQQVTLSCSPISGHRSVSWYQQTPGQGLQFLFEYFSETQRNKGNFPGRFSGRQFSNSRSEMNVSTLELGDSALYLCASSLKGLAGVWETQYFGPGTRLLVL.